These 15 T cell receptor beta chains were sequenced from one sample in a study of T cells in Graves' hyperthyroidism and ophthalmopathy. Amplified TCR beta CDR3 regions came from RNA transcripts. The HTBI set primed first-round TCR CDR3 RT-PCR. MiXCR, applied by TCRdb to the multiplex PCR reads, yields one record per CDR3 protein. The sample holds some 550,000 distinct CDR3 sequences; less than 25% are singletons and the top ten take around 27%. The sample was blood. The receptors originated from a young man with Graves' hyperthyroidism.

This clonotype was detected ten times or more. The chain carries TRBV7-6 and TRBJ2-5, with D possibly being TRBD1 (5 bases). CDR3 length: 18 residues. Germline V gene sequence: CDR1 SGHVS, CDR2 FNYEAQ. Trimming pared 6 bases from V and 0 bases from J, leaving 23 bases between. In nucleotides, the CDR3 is TGTGCCAGCAGTCCTAACCTTTGGGCTCAGGGCAACCAAGAGACCCAGTACTTC. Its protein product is CASSPNLWAQGNQETQYF.

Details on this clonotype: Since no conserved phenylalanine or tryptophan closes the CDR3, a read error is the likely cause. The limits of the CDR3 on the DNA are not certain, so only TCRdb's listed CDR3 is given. The CDR3 loop reads CASSAPRPRTEACL. This chain uses TRBV6-4 with TRBJ1-1. The CDR3 length is 14 residues, termini included. The germline V gene encodes CDR1 MRHNA and CDR2 SNTAGT.

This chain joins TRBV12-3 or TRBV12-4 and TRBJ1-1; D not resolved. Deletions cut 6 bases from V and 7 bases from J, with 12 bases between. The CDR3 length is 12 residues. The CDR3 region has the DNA TGTGCCAGCAGCACCCTCCAGGTTGAAGCTTTCTTT. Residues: CASSTLQVEAFF.

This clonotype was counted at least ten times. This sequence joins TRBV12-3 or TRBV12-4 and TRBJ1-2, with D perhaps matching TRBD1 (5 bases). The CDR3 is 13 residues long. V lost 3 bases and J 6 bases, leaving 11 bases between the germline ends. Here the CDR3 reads CASSFWQGNGYTF. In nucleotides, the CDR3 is TGTGCCAGCAGTTTTTGGCAGGGAAATGGCTACACCTTC.

CDR3 region: CACSRQIYEQYV. As DNA, the CDR3 is TGTGCCTGCAGTCGACAGATCTACGAGCAGTACGTC. The chain has TRBV2 and TRBJ2-7; TRBD1 might be the D (5 bases). Germline lookup yields CDR1 SNHLY and CDR2 FYNNEI. CDR3 length equals 12 residues.

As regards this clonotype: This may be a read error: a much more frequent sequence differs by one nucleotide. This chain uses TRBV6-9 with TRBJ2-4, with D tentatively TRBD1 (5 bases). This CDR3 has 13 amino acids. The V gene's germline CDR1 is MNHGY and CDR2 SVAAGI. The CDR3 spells CASGYSAGNIQYF. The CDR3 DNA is TGTGCCAGCGGTTACAGCGCAGGGAACATTCAGTACTTC.

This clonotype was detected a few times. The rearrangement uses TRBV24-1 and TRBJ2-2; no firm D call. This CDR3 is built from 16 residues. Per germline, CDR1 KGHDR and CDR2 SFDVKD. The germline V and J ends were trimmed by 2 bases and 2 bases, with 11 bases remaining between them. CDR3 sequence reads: CATSDSDAANTGELFF. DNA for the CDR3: TGTGCCACCAGTGATTCCGACGCAGCTAACACCGGGGAGCTGTTTTTT.

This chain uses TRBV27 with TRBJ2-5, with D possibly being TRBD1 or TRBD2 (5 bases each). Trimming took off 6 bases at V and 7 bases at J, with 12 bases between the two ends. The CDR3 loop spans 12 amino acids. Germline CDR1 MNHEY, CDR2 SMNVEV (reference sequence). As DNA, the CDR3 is TGTGCCAGCAGCGGGACCACAGGGACCCAGTACTTC. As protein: CASSGTTGTQYF.

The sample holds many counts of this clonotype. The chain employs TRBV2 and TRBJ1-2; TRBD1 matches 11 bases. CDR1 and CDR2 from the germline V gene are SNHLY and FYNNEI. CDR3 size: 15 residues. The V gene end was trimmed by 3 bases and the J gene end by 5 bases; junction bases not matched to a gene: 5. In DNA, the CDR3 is TGTGCCAGCAGTGAGGAGGACAGGGGGCGGTATGGCTACACCTTC. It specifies CASSEEDRGRYGYTF.

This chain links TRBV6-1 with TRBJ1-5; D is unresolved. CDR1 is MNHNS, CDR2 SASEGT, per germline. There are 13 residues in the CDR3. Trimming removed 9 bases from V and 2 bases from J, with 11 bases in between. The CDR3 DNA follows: TGTGCCAGTACGCGTAACGGCAATCAGCCCCAGCATTTT. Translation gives CASTRNGNQPQHF.

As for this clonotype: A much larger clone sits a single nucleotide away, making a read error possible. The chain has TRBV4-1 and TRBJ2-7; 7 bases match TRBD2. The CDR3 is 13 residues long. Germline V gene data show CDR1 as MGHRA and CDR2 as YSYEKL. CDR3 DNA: TGCGCCTGCAGCCAAGGCTCAGCGGGGGAGCAGTACTTC. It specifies CACSQGSAGEQYF.

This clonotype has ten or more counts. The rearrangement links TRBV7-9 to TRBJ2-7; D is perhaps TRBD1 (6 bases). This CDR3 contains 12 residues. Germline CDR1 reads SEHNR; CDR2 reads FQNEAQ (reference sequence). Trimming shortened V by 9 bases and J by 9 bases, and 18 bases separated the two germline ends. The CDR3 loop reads CASRGTANLQYF. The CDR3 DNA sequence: TGTGCCAGTAGGGGGACGGCCAACTTGCAGTACTTC.

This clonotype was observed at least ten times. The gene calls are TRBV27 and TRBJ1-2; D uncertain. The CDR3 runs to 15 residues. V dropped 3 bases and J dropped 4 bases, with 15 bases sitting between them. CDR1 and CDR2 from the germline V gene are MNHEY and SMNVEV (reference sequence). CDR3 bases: TGTGCCAGCAGTTTCGCCGCACTAGCGTTCTATGGCTACACCTTC. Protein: CASSFAALAFYGYTF.

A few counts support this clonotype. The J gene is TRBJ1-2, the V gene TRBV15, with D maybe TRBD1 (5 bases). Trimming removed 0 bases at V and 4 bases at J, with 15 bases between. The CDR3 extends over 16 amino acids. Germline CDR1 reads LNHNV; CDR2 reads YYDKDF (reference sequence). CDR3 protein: CATSRDRRVGPYGYTF. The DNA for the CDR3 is TGTGCCACCAGCAGAGATCGCAGGGTAGGGCCCTATGGCTACACCTTC. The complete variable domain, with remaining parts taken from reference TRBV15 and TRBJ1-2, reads DAMVIQNPRYQVTQFGKPVTLSCSQTLNHNVMYWYQQKSSQAPKLLFHYYDKDFNNEADTPDNFQSRRPNTSFCFLDIRSPGLGDTAMYLCATSRDRRVGPYGYTFGSGTRLTVV.

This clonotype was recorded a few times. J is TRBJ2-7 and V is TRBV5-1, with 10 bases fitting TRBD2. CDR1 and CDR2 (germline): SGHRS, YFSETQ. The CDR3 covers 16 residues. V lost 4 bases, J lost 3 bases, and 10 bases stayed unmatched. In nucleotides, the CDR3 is TGCGCCAGCAGCCCCACCTTCACTAGCGGGGTCTACGAGCAGTACTTC. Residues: CASSPTFTSGVYEQYF.